Described below is a single T cell receptor beta chain sequence and its context. This CDR3 has 14 amino acids. The V gene's germline CDR1 is SGHRS and CDR2 YFSETQ. After removal of 7 bases from V and 3 bases from J, the junction contained 6 bases not matched to a gene. This sample is part of a study of blood T cell repertoires in COVID-19. Across the whole study: Both acute and convalescent COVID-19 samples were obtained from the United States, Italy and Spain.

Under the authors' procedure: Scientists estimated how many nucleated cells there were by amplifying reference gene primers. Using immunoSEQ multiplex PCR, the repertoire was profiled, and TCRdb retains in-frame clones only, with some absent. That table furnishes V, J and clone size, whereas the DNA furnished D and trimming. The sample has tens of thousands of clones, 85% to 95% seen once; the top ten hold about 2.3%. The V call is TRBV5-1, the J call TRBJ2-7, with 11 bases lining up with TRBD1. Sequencing input: peripheral blood. The TCR sequence derives from a human donor with active COVID-19. The donor label of this sample is uncertain. The CDR3 DNA is TGCGCCAGCGCTCCCGGGACAGGGGGCTACGAGCAGTACTTC. Translated: CASAPGTGGYEQYF.